This entry features one T cell receptor (beta chain) sequence. Its specificity is not known. The data stem from a study of a mutant IDH1 vaccine in newly diagnosed glioma. Overall study context: Scheduled for weeks 1, 3, 5, 7, 11, 15, 19 and 23, eight vaccinations were given to patients. Onset of vaccination occurred 4-6 weeks following radiotherapy alone, or with temozolomide cycles. Overall study findings and caveats: The authors found pseudoprogression apparently unrelated to changes in top peripheral T cell clonotypes.

V lost 6 bases to trimming and J lost 1 base; unmatched junction nucleotides: 9. Germline V gives CDR1 MDHEN, CDR2 SYDVKM. The CDR3 length is 16 residues. Using immunoSEQ multiplex PCR, the repertoire was profiled, and TCRdb retains in-frame clones only, with some absent. Of 65,000 or so clones listed, roughly 81% are singletons. Time point: week 23, last vaccination. Each dose of the vaccine consisted of 300 ug of mutant IDH1 20-mer peptide, with topical imiquimod. This receptor was identified in a man aged 30 to 39 with glioma. The V and J genes are TRBV28 and TRBJ1-5; 7 bases are a match to TRBD1. The sample here was PBMCs, taken from a glioma patient whose treatment included an IDH1 peptide vaccine. The CDR3 DNA is TGTGCCAGCAGCACGGGACAGAGAGGAAGCAATCAGCCCCAGCATTTT. Translation: CASSTGQRGSNQPQHF.